A single sample is the source of the 22 T cell receptor beta chains below, sequenced in a study of T cell repertoires in cytomegalovirus infection. These receptors have no known antigen. TCRdb ran MiXCR on the reads and lists one entry per CDR3 protein. This table holds roughly 350,000 distinct CDR3 sequences, around a third found once. The starting material was cultured PBMCs, obtained from culture after CMV antigen stimulation. The receptors were sampled from a human donor in good health (CMV status not recorded). Some clones in this sample may be carry-over from other donors' samples.

This chain uses TRBV7-2 with TRBJ1-1, with 7 bases that match TRBD1. From germline, CDR1 is SGHTA and CDR2 FQGNSA. This CDR3 is 13 amino acids long. After removal of 6 bases from V and 5 bases from J, the junction contained 6 bases not matched to a gene. The chain's CDR3 is CASRYPGGTEAFF. CDR3 DNA sequence: TGTGCCAGCAGATATCCAGGGGGGACTGAAGCTTTCTTT.

Only a few counts were recorded for this clonotype. This rearrangement joins TRBV7-2 to TRBJ2-7, with 7 bases matching TRBD2. The CDR3 spans 14 residues. Germline trimming cut 2 bases from V and 6 bases from J; bases unmatched to any gene: 7. Germline lookup yields CDR1 SGHTA and CDR2 FQGNSA. As DNA, the CDR3 is TGTGCCAGCAGCTTACCGGGACTACCACCCGAGCAGTACTTC. Amino acids: CASSLPGLPPEQYF.

The gene calls are TRBV7-2 and TRBJ2-7; 7 nucleotides match TRBD1. This CDR3 is built from 15 residues. Germline V CDR1 and CDR2: SGHTA, FQGNSA. V was clipped by 6 bases and J by 3 bases; unmatched bases: 11. The CDR3 nucleotides read TGTGCCAGCAGTTCTCCCCCAGACAGGGTCTACGAGCAGTACTTC. Its translation is CASSSPPDRVYEQYF.

Points on this clonotype: It may be a read error: a sequence one base away is much more abundant. The chain employs TRBV7-2 and TRBJ2-3, with 7 bases fitting TRBD1. The CDR3 extends over 14 amino acids. V gave up 3 bases and J gave up 2 bases; unmatched junction bases: 2. Germline V lookup: CDR1 SGHTA, CDR2 FQGNSA. The CDR3: CASSFDRATDTQYF. The CDR3 bases are TGTGCCAGCAGCTTCGACAGGGCCACAGATACGCAGTATTTT.

This clonotype was observed at least ten times. The chain combines TRBV7-2 with TRBJ2-3; 8 positions match TRBD2. Germline V lookup: CDR1 SGHTA, CDR2 FQGNSA. The V gene end was trimmed by 6 bases and the J gene end by 5 bases; junction bases not matched to a gene: 13. This CDR3 has 16 residues. CDR3 coding DNA: TGTGCCAGCAGTTCGGGGGCTCTAAGCGGGAGAGATACGCAGTATTTT. Protein: CASSSGALSGRDTQYF.

This clonotype was detected once. The genes are TRBV5-1 and TRBJ2-3; unclear D gene. Trimming removed 4 bases at V and 4 bases at J, with 7 bases between. The CDR3 extends over 12 amino acids. Germline CDR1 SGHRS, CDR2 YFSETQ. The CDR3 nucleotides read TGCGCCAGCAGCCGGTGGGCAGATACGCAGTATTTT. Translation gives CASSRWADTQYF.

The chain joins TRBV28 to TRBJ2-1; D is tentatively TRBD1 or TRBD2 (5 bases each). Trimming removed 5 bases from V and 3 bases from J, with 14 bases in between. The V gene's germline CDR1 is MDHEN and CDR2 SYDVKM. The CDR3 loop spans 15 amino acids. The CDR3 protein is CASSQEAQGYNEQFF. Written as DNA, the CDR3 is TGTGCCAGCAGTCAGGAGGCCCAGGGCTACAATGAGCAGTTCTTC.

This clonotype was seen only a few times. CDR3 region: CASSLGLVEQYF. CDR3 bases: TGTGCCAGCAGCCTAGGACTAGTCGAGCAGTACTTC. The chain links TRBV7-2 to TRBJ2-7; TRBD2 matches at 7 bases. CDR1 SGHTA and CDR2 FQGNSA come from the germline V gene. This CDR3 has 12 residues. Trimming at V came to 5 bases and at J to 6 bases, leaving 4 bases not matched to a gene.

This chain links TRBV7-4 with TRBJ1-1; maybe TRBD1 (6 bases). This CDR3 spans 13 amino acids. Germline assignment: CDR1 SGHVT and CDR2 SQSDAQ. V was cut by 3 bases and J by 7 bases, with 12 bases left in between. CDR3 residues: CASSFGGGNEAFF. CDR3 in DNA: TGTGCCAGCAGCTTCGGAGGGGGGAATGAAGCTTTCTTT. Full variable domain (remainder filled in from reference TRBV7-4 and TRBJ1-1): GAGVSQSPRYKVAKRGRDVALRCDSISGHVTLYWYRQTLGQGSEVLTYSQSDAQRDKSGRPSGRFSAERPERSVSTLKIQRTEQGDSAVYLCASSFGGGNEAFFGQGTRLTVV.

This clonotype was detected only a few times. The chain joins TRBV4-1 to TRBJ2-7; D possibly corresponds to TRBD1 (5 bases). Trimming took off 1 base at V and 12 bases at J, with 22 bases between the two ends. The germline gives CDR1 MGHRA, CDR2 YSYEKL. The CDR3 is made up of 15 amino acids. The CDR3, as DNA: TGCGCCAGCAGCCAAGTTTTAACGGCCGCGGACATCCTGTACTTC. Protein product: CASSQVLTAADILYF.

The V gene is TRBV6-1, the J gene TRBJ2-5, with D possibly being TRBD2 (6 bases). Germline V CDR1 and CDR2: MNHNS, SASEGT. Trimming shortened V by 6 bases and J by 1 base, and 6 bases separated the two germline ends. This CDR3 is built from 12 residues. CDR3 DNA sequence: TGTGCCAGCAGAGCGGGCCAAGAGACCCAGTACTTC. Translated, it gives CASRAGQETQYF.

This clonotype was seen only a few times. The chain combines TRBV27 with TRBJ2-1, with 15 positions matching TRBD2. Per germline, CDR1 MNHEY and CDR2 SMNVEV (reference sequence). V lost 0 bases, J lost 8 bases, and 8 bases stayed unmatched. The CDR3 has 18 amino acids. CDR3 nucleotide sequence: TGTGCCAGCAGTTTATCGCCGTGGACTAGCGGGAGGGCCGATGAGCAGTTCTTC. Its protein is CASSLSPWTSGRADEQFF.

This chain connects TRBV6-2 or TRBV6-3 to TRBJ2-1, with 13 bases aligning to TRBD2. Unmatched junction bases numbered 6, after V lost 7 bases and J lost 9 bases. The CDR3 is 14 residues long. Looked up from germline, CDR1 is MNHEY and CDR2 is SVGEGT. CDR3 residues: CASIPLAGGGEQFF. The CDR3 coding sequence is TGTGCCAGCATTCCACTAGCGGGAGGGGGTGAGCAGTTCTTC.

This clonotype occurred a few times. The chain's CDR3 is CASSLEREGPYNEQFF. For the CDR3, the DNA is TGTGCCAGCAGCCTGGAGCGGGAGGGCCCCTACAATGAGCAGTTCTTC. The chain has TRBV7-2 and TRBJ2-1; TRBD2 aligns across 10 bases. Losses at the gene ends were 5 bases for V and 2 bases for J; bases not matched to a gene: 6. Germline V lookup: CDR1 SGHTA, CDR2 FQGNSA. The CDR3 runs 16 residues.

This clonotype was observed a handful of times. CDR3 residues: CASSYSPGTTGNTIYF. CDR3 bases: TGTGCCAGCAGTTACTCGCCAGGGACAACTGGAAACACCATATATTTT. This chain links TRBV6-5 with TRBJ1-3, with D tentatively TRBD1 (6 bases). V shed 0 bases and J shed 2 bases, with 11 bases lying between them. The CDR3 extends over 16 amino acids. Per germline, CDR1 MNHEY and CDR2 SVGAGI.

The J gene is TRBJ2-3, the V gene TRBV6-6, with TRBD2 matching over 8 bases. The junction had 5 bases not matched to a gene; V was cut back by 7 bases and J by 2 bases. CDR1 is MNHNY and CDR2 is SVGAGI in the germline V gene (reference sequence). The CDR3 has 14 amino acids. This chain's CDR3 is CASNKRGNTDTQYF. The CDR3 region has the DNA TGTGCCAGCAACAAGCGGGGGAACACAGATACGCAGTATTTT.

The CDR3 nucleotides are TGTGCCATCAGTTCACCGGGACTAGCCTACGAGCAGTACGTC. It codes for CAISSPGLAYEQYV. V gene TRBV10-3 combines with J gene TRBJ2-7; TRBD2 aligns across 8 bases. V shed 5 bases, J shed 2 bases, and the junction held 5 bases outside the gene matches. The CDR3 loop spans 14 amino acids. The V gene's germline CDR1 is ENHRY and CDR2 SYGVKD.

The chain has TRBV11-3 and TRBJ1-1, with D unclear. The germline V gene encodes CDR1 SGHNT and CDR2 YENEEA. The V and J ends lost 0 bases and 7 bases respectively, with 18 bases between them. The CDR3 sequence is 16 residues long. The CDR3, as DNA: TGTGCCAGCAGCTTAGATATCGACCCCTCGGGAGGTGAAGCTTTCTTT. Amino acid sequence: CASSLDIDPSGGEAFF.

The rearrangement uses TRBV12-3 or TRBV12-4 and TRBJ1-2, with D possibly TRBD1 on 6 matching bases. This CDR3 comprises 13 residues. V gave up 6 bases and J gave up 5 bases, with 13 bases separating them. The CDR3 region has the DNA TGTGCCAGCAGCCGATTTGGACAGTATGGCTACACCTTC. Amino acids: CASSRFGQYGYTF.

V usage is TRBV12-3 or TRBV12-4 and J usage is TRBJ2-3; D not certain. This CDR3 spans 16 amino acids. The V gene lost 0 bases and the J gene lost 3 bases, with 13 bases spanning the gap. DNA of the CDR3: TGTGCCAGCAGTTTAGCATCCGGAGTTTCTACAGATACGCAGTATTTT. Translated: CASSLASGVSTDTQYF.

V is TRBV5-4 and J is TRBJ2-1, with D perhaps given as TRBD1 or TRBD2 (6 bases each). Trimming stripped 4 bases from V and 8 bases from J, with 19 bases between. The CDR3 length is 15 residues. Germline V lookup: CDR1 SGHNT, CDR2 YYREEE (reference sequence). In DNA, the CDR3 is TGTGCCAGCAGCCCTATGGGGGGCTCTGGCGATGAGCAGTTCTTC. Translating gives CASSPMGGSGDEQFF.

Only one count was recorded for this clonotype. The V call is TRBV6-6, the J call TRBJ2-1, with TRBD2 matching 7 bases. Unmatched junction bases numbered 5, after V lost 8 bases and J lost 7 bases. CDR1 is MNHNY and CDR2 is SVGAGI in the germline V gene (reference sequence). The CDR3 runs 12 residues. CDR3 in DNA: TGTGCCAGCCGGGAGGCCACTAATGAGCAGTTCTTC. It yields the protein CASREATNEQFF.